This TCR beta chain is from a study of T cells in Graves' hyperthyroidism and ophthalmopathy (dated by TCRdb to between 2018 and 2021). Notes on the research overall: To identify distinguishing TCR V-J signatures, a discovery cohort of about 100 patients was used, comprising roughly 45 with Graves' ophthalmopathy and some 60 with stable Graves' hyperthyroidism. Whether ophthalmopathy could be predicted prospectively was tested in an independent validation cohort made up of 18 to 20 hyperthyroidism patients plus 17 patients who later progressed to ophthalmopathy. The 95 to 100 discovery patients were randomly divided into training and test sets at a 7:3 ratio. The study also compared thyroid tissue and blood T-cell repertoires from several Graves' hyperthyroidism patients. After blood sampling, hyperthyroidism patients were treated with methimazole at a starting dose of 30 mg daily, and ophthalmopathy patients were treated with high-dose intravenous methylprednisolone. The paper reports TCR Vbeta CDR3 sequencing of more than 120 peripheral blood samples: around 45 ophthalmopathy, roughly 80 hyperthyroidism and around 17 progressor patients.

TCR beta CDR3 regions were amplified from RNA transcripts. The first round of RT-PCR for the TCR CDR3 was performed with the HTBI primer set and the Qiagen OneStep RT-PCR kit. Libraries were constructed in a second round of multiplex PCR, after which size selection and purification were carried out. Paired-end sequencing of the libraries was performed with 100 bp reads on an Illumina HiSeq2000. The original methods were these. SOAPnuke was used to process the raw data, with reads discarded if the reads contained adapters or uncalled bases, had a mean Phred below 15, or lacked an exact constant-primer or identifier match. COPE v1.2.5 was used to merge high-quality paired reads, and clonotypes were defined as unique nucleotide sequences. MiTCR v1.1 was used to align clonotypes to the IMGT TRBV, TRBD and TRBJ reference segments. Analysis was restricted to V-J combinations with a frequency above 0.0001, which covered roughly 99% of repertoires. The TCS score was defined as F50 (clonal expansion) divided by E x V (chaos), with BLOSUM62-based TCRdist calculated between CDR3 peptides within each V-J. Welch's t-statistics and random forest reduced approximately 520 V-J features to 13, which were used in a naive Bayes classifier (R e1071). Using fastp at Q25 and MiXCR, TCRdb reprocessed the public reads and kept productive beta chains. Rows with a matching CDR3 protein are joined into one entry that keeps the most common DNA and genes. It is TCRdb's table, rather than the study itself, that gives the V and J calls and clone size. For this sample the table gives roughly 580,000 distinct CDR3 sequences, of which around 42% were detected only once. Approximately 8.2% of the sample belongs to the ten largest clones.

The germline V gene (reference sequence) provides CDR1 SEHNR and CDR2 FQNEAQ. V loses 1 base of germline sequence and J loses 0 bases, and the interval between the two ends is 6 bases. The CDR3 spans 15 residues, from the cysteine through the phenylalanine. Only the CDR3 DNA is retained, 45 bases long and in frame from the first base. Stable Graves' hyperthyroidism was defined as the absence of progression to ophthalmopathy over 18 months of follow-up. The hyperthyroidism patients were between 18 and 65 years old and newly diagnosed, with a disease duration of less than 2 months. Patients with uncontrolled infections, other autoimmune diseases, pregnancy or lactation were excluded. Diagnoses were based on clinical symptoms, serum thyroxine and TRAb, thyroid ultrasound and orbital computed tomography. Total RNA was extracted using Trizol reagent, and RNA quality was assessed on an Agilent 2100 Bioanalyzer.

Points the paper makes about the study in general: In validation, progression to ophthalmopathy was predicted by the model with approximately 67% sensitivity and roughly 76% specificity, a median of roughly 6.4 months before onset. No statistical method was used to set the sample size in advance, and investigators knew the group allocation. Blood samples also contained most of the expanded thyroid clonotypes (frequency above 0.001), which suggests that blood repertoires may reflect thyroid immune responses. Ophthalmopathy was separated from stable hyperthyroidism by a 13 V-J signature model, with 85% to 90% sensitivity and about 84% specificity obtained in cross-validation and 80%/75% obtained in testing.

As regards this clonotype: What antigen it recognizes has not been identified. Qualities for individual bases were not recorded, and no much larger clone is one base off.

This chain joins TRBV7-9 to TRBJ1-4; the D segment cannot be called with confidence. The sequence derives from a woman between 18 and 29 years old with Graves' hyperthyroidism. Donor details come from another sample of the same person, matched by shared clones. Sequencing used peripheral blood or thyroid tissue (not recorded which). The nucleotides are TGTGCCAGCAGCTTAGTACTAGCAACTAATGAAAAACTGTTTTTT. Translated, this gives CASSLVLATNEKLFF.